The clone carrying this T cell receptor (beta chain) was found a few times. As yet, its antigen is unknown. This sample was taken from a study of response to subunit inactivated influenza vaccine. Findings and caveats of the study: It was suggested by the authors that few new T cells are recruited by each seasonal influenza vaccination.

TCRdb itself ran the RT-PCR reads through MiXCR, one entry per CDR3 protein. This table holds roughly 500,000 distinct CDR3 sequences, 16% found once. Per the germline V gene, CDR1 is MNHNS and CDR2 is SASEGT. V trimming: 6 bases; J trimming: 5 bases; junction bases outside the gene matches: 12. The CDR3 consists of 16 residues. The sequence came from a man in his fifties or sixties who received an inactivated influenza vaccine. Sample: CD4+ T cells sorted from PBMCs, taken around 25 months after vaccination. V usage is TRBV6-1 and J usage is TRBJ2-7, with TRBD1 matching 11 bases. The DNA of the CDR3 is TGTGCCAGCAGAGAATCCGGGACAGGGGGGTTCAACGAGCAGTACTTC. Protein sequence: CASRESGTGGFNEQYF.